There are many counts of the clone carrying this T cell receptor beta chain. The source material, RNA transcripts, was used to amplify TCR beta CDR3 regions. The primer set for the first-round RT-PCR of the TCR CDR3 was HTBI. A single record per CDR3 protein comes from TCRdb applying MiXCR to the multiplex PCR reads. The sample has under 500,000 distinct CDR3 sequences, about 14% seen once. These data originate in a study of T cells in Graves' hyperthyroidism and ophthalmopathy. The junction had 2 bases not matched to a gene; V was cut back by 1 base and J by 3 bases. Per the germline V gene, CDR1 is LGHDT and CDR2 is YNNKEL (reference sequence). The CDR3 length is 15 residues. Ophthalmopathy in the patients scored at least 3 on Clinical Activity Score and at least 4 on NOSPECS grade, lasting under 3 months.

The chain is built from TRBV3-1 and TRBJ2-7; TRBD2 aligns across 11 bases. What was sequenced was blood. This receptor was obtained from a man aged 45-65 years with Graves' ophthalmopathy. The CDR3 DNA reads as TGTGCCAGCAGCCAAGGGACTAGCGGGTTCTACGAGCAGTACTTC. This sequence encodes CASSQGTSGFYEQYF.